This is a list of T cell receptor beta chains from one sample in a study of cytomegalovirus exposure and HLA in healthy donors. Profiling relied on immunoSEQ multiplex PCR, and the TCRdb table lists in-frame clones only, not all of them. The sample consists of 110,000 or so clones, 77% of them appearing once. The specimen was PBMCs. These receptors all come from a man aged 35 to 55 in good health and CMV-seropositive. The CDR3 runs from the conserved cysteine through the conserved F or W. Fields, in order: clone size, J gene, V gene, CDR3 protein. Not all rows give a size; the values are once, few, many and, for expanded clones, a class.

>.|TRBJ1-2|TRBV5-1
CASSSTTANYGYTF
>.|TRBJ2-3|TRBV28
CASRYSGGASDTQYF
>.|TRBJ1-6|TRBV2
CASSGTGANNSPLHF
>.|TRBJ2-1|TRBV29-1
CSVPGTSGGALSYNEQFF
>.|TRBJ2-7|TRBV6-5
CASSYSGRAPYEQYF
>few|TRBJ2-3|TRBV11-3
CASSFSYSTDTQYF
>.|TRBJ1-2|TRBV2
CASSRLTGEYGYTF
>.|TRBJ2-2|TRBV4-1
CASSQFSGGVSTGELFF
>.|TRBJ1-1|TRBV10-3
CAISGTGAAAAFF
>.|TRBJ2-1|TRBV7-8
CASSLVGAGKFF
>.|TRBJ2-7|TRBV28
CASREGRRLLQYF
>.|TRBJ2-7|TRBV5-4
CASSSGTSAAYEQYF
>.|TRBJ2-3|TRBV9
CASSVDVGGSTDTQYF
>.|TRBJ1-3|TRBV7-2
CASSFGQGNTIYF
>.|TRBJ2-3|TRBV27
CASTSGPTSGYTDTQYF
>.|TRBJ2-7|TRBV28
CASSFWTGGEVSYEQYF
>.|TRBJ2-1|TRBV23-1
CASSQSAAPDSSYNEQFF
>.|TRBJ1-6|TRBV7-2
CASSLVGSGGNSPLHF
>.|TRBJ2-5|TRBV13
CASSLVSSGGAVRRETQYF
>.|TRBJ2-1|TRBV6-1
CASRGYRGQEGEQFF
>.|TRBJ2-1|TRBV7-6
CASSPQTSGVGEQFF
>.|TRBJ1-1|TRBV11-3
CASSLIRDSEAFF
>.|TRBJ1-5|TRBV20-1
CSADSLEPQHF
>few|TRBJ2-3|TRBV15
CATSSVGGEDTQYF
>few|TRBJ2-6|TRBV7-2
CASSFDIISGANVLTF
>once|TRBJ2-7|TRBV7-3
CASSLRGQGDYEQYF
>few|TRBJ1-5|TRBV18
CASSPGTVVTYQPQHF
>.|TRBJ2-7|TRBV6-1
CASRQGHEQYF
>.|TRBJ2-5|TRBV7-2
CASSLTGNLQETQYF
>.|TRBJ1-5|TRBV11-2
CASSLGGTANQPQHF
>.|TRBJ2-3|TRBV28
CASSPARAGTDTQYF
>.|TRBJ2-2|TRBV6-5
CAITAQGSGELFF
>.|TRBJ2-3|TRBV4-3
CASSQAGGGTDTQYF
>.|TRBJ2-1|TRBV19
CASSIRFKQFF
>once|TRBJ2-2|TRBV4-3
CASSQDQVRSGGGLFF
>.|TRBJ2-5|TRBV2
CASRATGSQGETQYF